Given below is one TCR beta chain in context. Its antigen is currently unknown. This entry belongs to a study of cytomegalovirus exposure and HLA in healthy donors. Study conclusions and caveats: Across HLA loci, a later analysis found differing TCR association rates, with DRB1 most and HLA-C fewest. Data from an earlier analysis indicated that most TCR beta V segments were productive either about 87% or about 30% of the time. The study recorded 150 to 200 TCR beta chains that were cytomegalovirus-associated.

Germline CDR1 and CDR2: LNHNV and YYDKDF (reference sequence). The CDR3 loop spans 16 amino acids. The V gene lost 8 bases and the J gene lost 4 bases, with 24 bases spanning the gap. The PCR employed 60 Vbeta primers together with 13 Jbeta primers. Some clones are missing from TCRdb's copy, which holds only in-frame ones; the method was immunoSEQ multiplex PCR. Seen in this sample are around 100,000 clones; the ten most common clones hold around 0.59%. The clonotype originates from a man aged 50 to 59 in good health and CMV-seronegative. Sequencing input: PBMCs. This chain joins TRBV15 and TRBJ2-7; maybe TRBD1 (5 bases). The CDR3 DNA sequence: TGTGCCACCCAAAATCGTGGTCGACAGAGACCTTACGAGCAGTACTTC. This translates into CATQNRGRQRPYEQYF.